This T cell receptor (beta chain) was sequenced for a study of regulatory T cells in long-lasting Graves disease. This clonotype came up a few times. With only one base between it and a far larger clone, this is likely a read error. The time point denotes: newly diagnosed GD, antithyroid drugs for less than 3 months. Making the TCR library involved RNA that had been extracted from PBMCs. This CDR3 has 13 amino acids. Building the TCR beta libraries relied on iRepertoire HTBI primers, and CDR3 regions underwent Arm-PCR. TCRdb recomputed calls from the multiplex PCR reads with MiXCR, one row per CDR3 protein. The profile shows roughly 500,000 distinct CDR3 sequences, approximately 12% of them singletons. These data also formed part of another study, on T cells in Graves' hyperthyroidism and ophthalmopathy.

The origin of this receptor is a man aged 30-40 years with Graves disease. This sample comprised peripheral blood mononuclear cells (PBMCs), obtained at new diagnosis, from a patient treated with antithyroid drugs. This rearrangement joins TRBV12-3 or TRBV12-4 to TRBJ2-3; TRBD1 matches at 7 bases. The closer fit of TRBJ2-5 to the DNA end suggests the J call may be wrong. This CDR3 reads CASSQGQKGTQYF. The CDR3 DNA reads TGTGCCAGCAGCCAGGGACAGAAAGGGACCCAGTACTTC.